These 32 T cell receptor beta chains came from one sample sequenced in a study of blood T cells in healthy people across ages. Then a second PCR, running roughly 7 to 11 cycles, was carried out with a sample-barcoded 5' primer and a J-beta primer mix. TCRdb fed the 5' RACE reads into MiXCR, producing one record per CDR3 protein. This table has 1.5 million to 2 million distinct CDR3 sequences, about two fifths appearing once. Source material: blood. Receptors originate from a human donor in good health.

The genes are TRBV4-1 and TRBJ2-4; 10 bases are shared with TRBD1. The CDR3 is 16 residues long. Trimming cost V 1 base and J 0 bases; bases outside gene matches: 0. Germline V lookup: CDR1 MGHRA, CDR2 YSYEKL. The chain's CDR3 is CASSQGQGAAKNIQYF. The CDR3 DNA follows: TGCGCCAGCAGCCAAGGACAGGGGGCAGCCAAAAACATTCAGTACTTC.

The rearrangement links TRBV7-6 to TRBJ2-1; no definite D call. This CDR3 comprises 17 residues. The V end was cut by 0 bases, the J end by 0 bases, with 12 bases between. CDR1 SGHVS and CDR2 FNYEAQ come from the germline V gene. The CDR3 coding sequence is TGTGCCAGCAGCTTAGCCATTTGGGAAAACTCCTACAATGAGCAGTTCTTC. This gives the protein CASSLAIWENSYNEQFF.

To note about this clonotype: It may be a read error: a sequence one base away is much more abundant. J is TRBJ2-5 and V is TRBV6-2 or TRBV6-3; the D gene is possibly TRBD1 (6 bases). Germline CDR1 MNHEY, CDR2 SVGEGT. CDR3 length equals 15 residues. The CDR3 spells CASSYQGNYQETRYF. The DNA of the CDR3 is TGTGCCAGCAGTTACCAGGGGAACTACCAAGAGACCCGGTACTTC.

The chain joins TRBV10-3 to TRBJ2-5, with D maybe TRBD1 (5 bases). Trimming took 0 bases from V and 9 from J, leaving 17 bases between them. The CDR3 extends over 15 amino acids. Germline CDR1 reads ENHRY; CDR2 reads SYGVKD. CDR3 sequence reads: CAISESWTKSEAQYF. Written as DNA, the CDR3 is TGTGCCATCAGTGAGTCGTGGACAAAGAGTGAGGCCCAGTACTTC.

The chain is built from TRBV11-2 and TRBJ1-6; weak D call: TRBD1 (6 bases). The CDR3 consists of 13 residues. Trimming stripped 3 bases from V and 14 bases from J, with 14 bases between. Germline lookup yields CDR1 SGHAT and CDR2 FQNNGV. The DNA for the CDR3 is TGTGCCAGCAGCTTTCAGGGGAGAGTAACCCTCCACTTT. Translation: CASSFQGRVTLHF. The full variable domain, completed using reference TRBV11-2 and TRBJ1-6, is EAGVAQSPRYKIIEKRQSVAFWCNPISGHATLYWYQQILGQGPKLLIQFQNNGVVDDSQLPKDRFSAERLKGVDSTLKIQPAKLEDSAVYLCASSFQGRVTLHFGNGTRLTVT.

This clonotype has just a few counts. The CDR3 loop is CASTITGGGGPQHF. The CDR3 DNA follows: TGTGCCAGTACCATTACAGGTGGCGGTGGGCCCCAGCATTTT. The chain uses TRBV27 and TRBJ1-5; the D gene is possibly TRBD1 (5 bases). Trimming removed 9 bases at V and 9 bases at J, with 21 bases between. This CDR3 contains 14 residues. In germline, CDR1 is MNHEY, CDR2 SMNVEV (reference sequence).

This clonotype was observed a handful of times. The chain carries TRBV29-1 and TRBJ1-4; D is uncertain. Germline CDR1 is SQVTM and CDR2 is ANQGSEA. Trimming removed 6 bases at V and 2 bases at J, with 10 bases between. The CDR3 has 13 amino acids. DNA for the CDR3: TGCAGCGTGCTCGTAGGCACTAATGAAAAACTGTTTTTT. It translates to CSVLVGTNEKLFF.

The chain uses TRBV6-2 or TRBV6-3 and TRBJ2-1; possible D gene TRBD2, 6 bases. Trimming took 7 bases from V and 9 from J, leaving 19 bases between them. Per the germline V gene, CDR1 is MNHEY and CDR2 is SVGEGT. This CDR3 has 14 residues. CDR3 DNA sequence: TGTGCCAGCAAAGACGGGGGACCGCGGGGTGAGCAGTTCTTC. Its protein is CASKDGGPRGEQFF.

The chain employs TRBV29-1 and TRBJ1-1; a weak D match, TRBD1 (5 bases). The ends were cut back, 4 bases at V and 3 bases at J, with 18 bases in the middle. Germline V gives CDR1 SQVTM, CDR2 ANQGSEA. This CDR3 has 15 amino acids. CDR3 region: CSVAHLGGVYTEAFF. The CDR3 DNA reads as TGCAGCGTTGCCCATCTCGGGGGGGTTTACACTGAAGCTTTCTTT.

The J gene is TRBJ2-1, the V gene TRBV20-1; possible D gene TRBD2, 6 bases. The CDR3 loop spans 16 amino acids. Germline CDR1 DFQATT, CDR2 SNEGSKA (reference sequence). With 1 base removed from V and 7 bases from J, the gap between germline ends came to 20 bases. CDR3 protein: CSARGLGRGRRNEQFF. The CDR3, as DNA: TGCAGTGCTAGAGGTTTGGGACGGGGGAGGCGGAATGAGCAGTTCTTC.

The V gene is TRBV24-1, the J gene TRBJ2-1, with D perhaps TRBD1 (5 bases). CDR1 is KGHDR and CDR2 is SFDVKD in the germline V gene. The CDR3 contains 14 residues. V lost 9 bases and J 8 bases, leaving 19 bases between the germline ends. The CDR3 here is CATALQDRLDEQFF. The CDR3 nucleotides read TGTGCCACCGCGCTACAGGACCGTCTGGATGAGCAGTTCTTC.

As for this clonotype: The conserved phenylalanine or tryptophan normally closing the CDR3 is absent here, so this likely arose from a read error. V gene TRBV20-1 combines with J gene TRBJ2-4, with 7 bases fitting TRBD1. Matching the DNA end better, TRBJ2-7 makes the J call doubtful. Germline assignment: CDR1 DFQATT and CDR2 SNEGSKA (reference sequence). The CDR3 has 12 residues. CDR3 protein: CSAGGTADEQYL. The DNA for the CDR3 is TGCAGTGCTGGTGGGACAGCCGACGAGCAGTACCTC.

This clonotype has a handful of counts. The chain uses TRBV4-3 and TRBJ1-2; D remains ambiguous. Trimming pared 0 bases from V and 4 bases from J, leaving 12 bases between. Germline V lookup: CDR1 LGHNA, CDR2 YSLEER. This CDR3 is built from 15 residues. The CDR3 loop reads CASSQDPGPIYGYTF. The CDR3 DNA sequence: TGCGCCAGCAGCCAAGATCCCGGACCGATCTATGGCTACACCTTC.

The rearrangement joins TRBV6-2 or TRBV6-3 to TRBJ2-1; D is perhaps TRBD2 (7 bases). Germline assignment: CDR1 MNHEY and CDR2 SVGEGT. The ends were cut back, 2 bases at V and 1 base at J, with 15 bases in the middle. CDR3 size: 17 residues. The CDR3 DNA sequence: TGTGCCAGCAGTTACCGGAGGGGGGGCCTTTCCTACAATGAGCAGTTCTTC. It yields the protein CASSYRRGGLSYNEQFF.

This clonotype was counted ten times or more. The rearrangement links TRBV18 to TRBJ1-5, with D unresolved. V was shortened by 8 bases and J by 3 bases, with 8 bases between the two germline ends. The CDR3 sequence is 12 residues long. CDR1 KGHSH and CDR2 LQKENI come from the germline V gene. DNA of the CDR3: TGTGCCAGCAGCCCCCCCAATCAGCCCCAGCATTTT. Protein: CASSPPNQPQHF.

This clonotype was seen many times. The V gene is TRBV12-3 or TRBV12-4, the J gene TRBJ1-2; maybe TRBD1 (5 bases). The CDR3 runs to 14 residues. V shed 7 bases and J shed 0 bases, with 12 bases lying between them. CDR3 nucleotide sequence: TGTGCCAGCACCCTAAGGGGTGCTAACTATGGCTACACCTTC. Amino acid sequence: CASTLRGANYGYTF.

Points on this clonotype: A much larger clonotype is one base distant, so this may be a read error. This rearrangement joins TRBV5-1 to TRBJ2-1; a possible D gene is TRBD2 (6 bases). Near its end, the DNA agrees better with TRBJ2-7, so the J call may be wrong. Germline CDR1 is SGHRS and CDR2 is YFSETQ. The CDR3 totals 14 residues. CDR3 bases: TGCGCCTCCAGGGACCGGGACTCCTACAATGAGCAGTACTTC. This gives the protein CASRDRDSYNEQYF.

The V and J genes are TRBV10-3 and TRBJ2-3; 10 bases map to TRBD2. Unmatched junction bases numbered 3, after V lost 0 bases and J lost 3 bases. The CDR3 is 16 amino acids. Germline V lookup: CDR1 ENHRY, CDR2 SYGVKD. The CDR3 DNA is TGTGCCATCAGTGAGTCAGCAGCGGGGGGGACAGATACGCAGTATTTT. Protein product: CAISESAAGGTDTQYF.

The V call is TRBV7-3, the J call TRBJ1-1; no reliable D call. The V and J ends lost 5 bases and 5 bases respectively, with 12 bases between them. From germline, CDR1 is SGHTA and CDR2 FQGTGA. The CDR3 is 13 amino acids. CDR3 sequence reads: CASSPGRTTEAFF. The CDR3 bases are TGTGCCAGCAGCCCAGGCAGGACGACTGAAGCTTTCTTT.

Turning to this clonotype: A junction end diverges from the germline sequence, so it may reflect a read error. This chain connects TRBV11-3 to TRBJ1-1, with 9 bases matching TRBD1. Germline assignment: CDR1 SGHNT and CDR2 YENEEA. The CDR3 contains 14 residues. CDR3 loop: CASRVQGANTDAFF. The CDR3 DNA reads as TGTGCCAGCAGAGTACAGGGGGCGAACACTGATGCTTTCTTT.

The chain recombines TRBV28 with TRBJ2-3; perhaps TRBD2 as D (5 bases). The CDR3 has 14 residues. Trimming left V 6 bases short and J 2 bases short, with 12 bases between. Germline loops: CDR1 MDHEN, CDR2 SYDVKM. CDR3 sequence: CASSRLTTTDTQYF. Here the CDR3 DNA reads TGTGCCAGCAGCCGACTAACTACCACAGATACGCAGTATTTT. The full variable domain, rest sourced from reference TRBV28 and TRBJ2-3, is DVKVTQSSRYLVKRTGEKVFLECVQDMDHENMFWYRQDPGLGLRLIYFSYDVKMKEKGDIPEGYSVSREKKERFSLILESASTNQTSMYLCASSRLTTTDTQYFGPGTRLTVL.

The V call is TRBV6-6, the J call TRBJ1-2, with 9 bases identical to TRBD1. Germline CDR1 MNHNY, CDR2 SVGAGI (reference sequence). The CDR3 is made up of 15 amino acids. Trimming removed 7 bases from V and 4 bases from J; junction bases left unmatched: 10. The CDR3 DNA reads TGTGCCAGCACCGTTCGGACAGGGGTCGGCTATGGCTACACCTTC. Protein product: CASTVRTGVGYGYTF.

The gene calls are TRBV7-2 and TRBJ1-5; D is unresolved. Germline loops: CDR1 SGHTA, CDR2 FQGNSA. Trimming left V 5 bases short and J 0 bases short, with 11 bases between. This CDR3 is built from 15 residues. The CDR3 bases are TGTGCCAGCAGCCCCATCGGTGTTAGCAATCAGCCCCAGCATTTT. This sequence encodes CASSPIGVSNQPQHF.

Remarks on this clonotype: Germline is not matched at one junction end, which may reflect a read error. The rearrangement links TRBV7-3 to TRBJ1-2; TRBD1 matches at 10 bases. Per germline, CDR1 SGHTA and CDR2 FQGTGA. The CDR3 length is 16 residues. The CDR3 region has the DNA TGTGGCAGCAGCTTATTCGGTGGACAGGGGGAATATGGCTACACCTTC. Translating gives CGSSLFGGQGEYGYTF.

J is TRBJ2-3 and V is TRBV27, with 7 positions matching TRBD2. CDR3 size: 12 residues. Trimming at V came to 5 bases and at J to 8 bases, leaving 4 bases not matched to a gene. Germline V gene data show CDR1 as MNHEY and CDR2 as SMNVEV (reference sequence). The CDR3 coding sequence is TGTGCCAGCAGTGCCCCGGGGGGTACGCAGTATTTT. It encodes CASSAPGGTQYF.

V and J are TRBV6-1 and TRBJ2-1, with a tentative D call TRBD1 (5 bases). Germline V gene data show CDR1 as MNHNS and CDR2 as SASEGT. V lost 2 bases and J lost 2, with 10 bases in between. This CDR3 region has 15 residues. CDR3: CASSEIIRAYNEQFF. In DNA form, the CDR3 reads TGTGCCAGCAGTGAAATCATCAGGGCCTACAATGAGCAGTTCTTC.

The sample holds a few counts of this clonotype. The V call is TRBV20-1, the J call TRBJ1-5; the D is unclear. Germline V gene data show CDR1 as DFQATT and CDR2 as SNEGSKA (reference sequence). The CDR3 is made up of 15 amino acids. V was shortened by 4 bases and J by 6 bases, with 19 bases between the two germline ends. The CDR3 sequence is CSAIPVRAVGQPQHF. The CDR3 bases are TGCAGTGCTATCCCGGTTCGGGCTGTGGGTCAGCCCCAGCATTTT.

This clonotype was counted between two and nine times. V usage is TRBV29-1 and J usage is TRBJ1-2, with D hard to call. Germline loops: CDR1 SQVTM, CDR2 ANQGSEA. This CDR3 region has 12 residues. V dropped 4 bases and J dropped 8 bases, with 14 bases sitting between them. CDR3 amino acids: CSVVEAGRGYTF. CDR3 nucleotides: TGCAGCGTTGTTGAGGCAGGCCGCGGCTACACCTTC.

This clonotype came up a few times. The rearrangement links TRBV20-1 to TRBJ2-5; the match to TRBD2 covers 7 bases. Germline V CDR1 and CDR2: DFQATT, SNEGSKA (reference sequence). The CDR3 is 14 amino acids. For the CDR3, the DNA is TGCAGCGTTGGGACTATAAGATTCCAAGAGACCCAGTACTTC. This gives the protein CSVGTIRFQETQYF.

This clonotype was observed a handful of times. The rearrangement uses TRBV20-1 and TRBJ1-4; TRBD1 matches 11 bases. CDR3 size: 15 residues. Looked up from germline, CDR1 is DFQATT and CDR2 is SNEGSKA (reference sequence). V dropped 6 bases and J dropped 4; count of bases not matched to a gene: 7. The CDR3: CSATRTGGGNEKLFF. The CDR3 DNA is TGCAGTGCAACGCGGACAGGGGGCGGTAATGAAAAACTGTTTTTT.

There are a few counts of this clonotype. The chain recombines TRBV20-1 with TRBJ2-4; the D is unclear. The better agreement between TRBJ2-5 and the DNA end casts doubt on the J call. Germline V gene lookup returns CDR1 DFQATT and CDR2 SNEGSKA (reference sequence). The CDR3 extends over 13 amino acids. The CDR3 here is CSALWANQETQYF. In nucleotides, the CDR3 is TGCAGTGCTTTGTGGGCCAATCAAGAGACCCAGTACTTC.

V usage is TRBV5-5 and J usage is TRBJ2-1; perhaps TRBD2 as D (7 bases). The V gene's germline CDR1 is SGHKS and CDR2 YYEKEE (reference sequence). V lost 2 bases and J 4 bases, leaving 16 bases between the germline ends. The length of the CDR3 is 16 residues. CDR3 coding DNA: TGTGCCAGCAGCTTTTTAGGGGGGGCACTATACAATGAGCAGTTCTTC. Translation: CASSFLGGALYNEQFF.